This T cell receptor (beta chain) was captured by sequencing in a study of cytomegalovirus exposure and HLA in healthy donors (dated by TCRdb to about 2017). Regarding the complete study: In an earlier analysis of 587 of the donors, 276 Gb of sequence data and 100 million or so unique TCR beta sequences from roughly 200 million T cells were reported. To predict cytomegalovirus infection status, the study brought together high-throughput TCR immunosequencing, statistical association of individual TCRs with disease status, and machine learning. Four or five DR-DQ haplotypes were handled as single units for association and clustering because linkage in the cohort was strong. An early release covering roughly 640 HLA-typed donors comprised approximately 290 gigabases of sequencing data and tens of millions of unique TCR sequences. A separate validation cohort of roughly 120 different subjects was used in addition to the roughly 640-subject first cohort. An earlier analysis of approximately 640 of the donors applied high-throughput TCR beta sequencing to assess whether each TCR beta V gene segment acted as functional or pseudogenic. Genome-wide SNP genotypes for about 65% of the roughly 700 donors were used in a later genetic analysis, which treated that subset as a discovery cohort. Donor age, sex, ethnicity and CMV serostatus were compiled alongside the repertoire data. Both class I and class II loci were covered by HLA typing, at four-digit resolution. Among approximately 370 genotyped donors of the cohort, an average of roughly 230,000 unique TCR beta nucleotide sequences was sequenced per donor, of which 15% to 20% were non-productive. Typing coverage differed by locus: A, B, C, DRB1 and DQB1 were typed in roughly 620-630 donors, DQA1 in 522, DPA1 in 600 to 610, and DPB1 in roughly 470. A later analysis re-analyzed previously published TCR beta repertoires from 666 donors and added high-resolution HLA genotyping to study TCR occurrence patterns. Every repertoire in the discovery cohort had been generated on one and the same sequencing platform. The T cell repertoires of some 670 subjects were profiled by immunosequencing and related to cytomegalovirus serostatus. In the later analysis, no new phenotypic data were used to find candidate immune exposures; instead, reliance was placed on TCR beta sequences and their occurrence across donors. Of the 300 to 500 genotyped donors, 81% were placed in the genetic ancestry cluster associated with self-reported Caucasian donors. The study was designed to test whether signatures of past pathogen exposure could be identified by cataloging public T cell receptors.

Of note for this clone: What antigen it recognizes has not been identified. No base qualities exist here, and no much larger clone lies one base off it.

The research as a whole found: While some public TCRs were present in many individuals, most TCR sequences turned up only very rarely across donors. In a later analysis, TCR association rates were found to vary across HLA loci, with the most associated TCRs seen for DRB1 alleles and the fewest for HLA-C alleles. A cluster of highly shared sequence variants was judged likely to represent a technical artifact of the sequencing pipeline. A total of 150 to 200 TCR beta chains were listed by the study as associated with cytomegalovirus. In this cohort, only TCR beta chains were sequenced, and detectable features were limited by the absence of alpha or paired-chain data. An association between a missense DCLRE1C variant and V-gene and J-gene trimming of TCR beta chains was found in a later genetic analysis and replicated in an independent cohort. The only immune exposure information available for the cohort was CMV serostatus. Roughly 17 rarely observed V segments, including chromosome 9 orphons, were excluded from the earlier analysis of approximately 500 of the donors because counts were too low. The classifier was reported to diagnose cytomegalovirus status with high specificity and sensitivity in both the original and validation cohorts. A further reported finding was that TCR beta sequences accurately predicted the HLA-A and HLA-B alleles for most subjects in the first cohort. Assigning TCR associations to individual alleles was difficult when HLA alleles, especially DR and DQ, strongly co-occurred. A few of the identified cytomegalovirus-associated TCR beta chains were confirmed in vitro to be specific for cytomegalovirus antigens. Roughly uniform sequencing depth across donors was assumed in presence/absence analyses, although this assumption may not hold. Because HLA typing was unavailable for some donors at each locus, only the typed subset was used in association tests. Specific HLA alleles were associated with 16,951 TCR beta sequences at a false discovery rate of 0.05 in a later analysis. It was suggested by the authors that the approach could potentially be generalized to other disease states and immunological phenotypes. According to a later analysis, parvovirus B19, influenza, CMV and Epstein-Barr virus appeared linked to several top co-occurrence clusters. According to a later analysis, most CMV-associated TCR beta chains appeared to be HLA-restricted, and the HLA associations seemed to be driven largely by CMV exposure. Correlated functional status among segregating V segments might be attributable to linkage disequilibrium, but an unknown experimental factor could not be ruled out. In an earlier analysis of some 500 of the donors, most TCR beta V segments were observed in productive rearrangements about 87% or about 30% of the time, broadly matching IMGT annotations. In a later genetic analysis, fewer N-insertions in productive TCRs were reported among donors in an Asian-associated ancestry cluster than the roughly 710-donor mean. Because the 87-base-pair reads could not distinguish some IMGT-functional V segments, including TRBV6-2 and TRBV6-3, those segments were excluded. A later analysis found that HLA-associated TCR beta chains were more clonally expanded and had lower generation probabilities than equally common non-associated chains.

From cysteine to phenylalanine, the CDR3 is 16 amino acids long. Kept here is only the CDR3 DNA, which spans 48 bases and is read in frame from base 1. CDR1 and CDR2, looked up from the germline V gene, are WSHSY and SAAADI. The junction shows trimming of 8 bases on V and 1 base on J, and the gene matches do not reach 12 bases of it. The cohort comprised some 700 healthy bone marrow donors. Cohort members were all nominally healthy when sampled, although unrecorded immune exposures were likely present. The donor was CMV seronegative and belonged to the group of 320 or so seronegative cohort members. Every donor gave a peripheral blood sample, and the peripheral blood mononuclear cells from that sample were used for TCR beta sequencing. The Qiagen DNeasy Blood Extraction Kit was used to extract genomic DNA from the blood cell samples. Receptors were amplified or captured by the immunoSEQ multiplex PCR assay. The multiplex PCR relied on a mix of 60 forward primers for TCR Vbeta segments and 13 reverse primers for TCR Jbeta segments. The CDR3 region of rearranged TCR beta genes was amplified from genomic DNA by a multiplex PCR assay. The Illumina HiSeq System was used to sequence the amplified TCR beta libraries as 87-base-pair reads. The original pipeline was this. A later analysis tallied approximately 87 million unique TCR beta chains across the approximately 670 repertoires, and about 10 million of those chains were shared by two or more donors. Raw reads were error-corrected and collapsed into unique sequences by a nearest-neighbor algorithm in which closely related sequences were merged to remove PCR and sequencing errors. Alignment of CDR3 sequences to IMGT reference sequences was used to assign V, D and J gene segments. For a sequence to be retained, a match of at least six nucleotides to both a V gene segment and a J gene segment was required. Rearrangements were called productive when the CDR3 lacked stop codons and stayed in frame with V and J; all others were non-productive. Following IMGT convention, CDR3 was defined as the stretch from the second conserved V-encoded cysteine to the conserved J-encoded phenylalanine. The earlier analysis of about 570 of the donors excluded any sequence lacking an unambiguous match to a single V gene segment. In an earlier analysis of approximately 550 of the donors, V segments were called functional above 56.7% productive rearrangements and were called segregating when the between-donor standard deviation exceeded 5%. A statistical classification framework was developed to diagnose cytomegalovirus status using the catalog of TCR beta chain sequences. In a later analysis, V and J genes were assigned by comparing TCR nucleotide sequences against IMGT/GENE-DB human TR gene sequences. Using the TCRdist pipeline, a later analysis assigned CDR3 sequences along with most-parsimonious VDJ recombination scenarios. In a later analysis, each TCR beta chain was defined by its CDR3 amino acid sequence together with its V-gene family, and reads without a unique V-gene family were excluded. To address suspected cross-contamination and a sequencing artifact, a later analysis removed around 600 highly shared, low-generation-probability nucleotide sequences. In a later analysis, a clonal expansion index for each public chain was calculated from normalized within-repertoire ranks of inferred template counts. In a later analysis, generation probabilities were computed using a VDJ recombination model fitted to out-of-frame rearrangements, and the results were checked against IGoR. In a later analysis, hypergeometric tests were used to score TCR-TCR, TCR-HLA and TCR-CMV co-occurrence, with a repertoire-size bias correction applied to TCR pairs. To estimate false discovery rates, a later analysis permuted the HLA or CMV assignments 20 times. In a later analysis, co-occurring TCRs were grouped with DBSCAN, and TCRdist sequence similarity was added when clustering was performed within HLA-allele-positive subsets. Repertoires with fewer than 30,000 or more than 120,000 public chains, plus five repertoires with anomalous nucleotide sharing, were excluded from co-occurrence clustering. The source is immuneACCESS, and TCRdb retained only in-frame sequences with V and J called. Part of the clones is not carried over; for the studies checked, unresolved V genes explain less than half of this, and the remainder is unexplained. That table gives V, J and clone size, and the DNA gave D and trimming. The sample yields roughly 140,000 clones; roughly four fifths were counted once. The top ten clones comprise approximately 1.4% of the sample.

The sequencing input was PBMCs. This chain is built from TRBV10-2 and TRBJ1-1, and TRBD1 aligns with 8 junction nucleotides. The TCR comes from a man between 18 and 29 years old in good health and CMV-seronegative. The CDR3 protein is CASEVDRALSNTEAFF. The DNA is TGCGCCAGCGAGGTGGACAGGGCCCTTTCGAACACTGAAGCTTTCTTT.